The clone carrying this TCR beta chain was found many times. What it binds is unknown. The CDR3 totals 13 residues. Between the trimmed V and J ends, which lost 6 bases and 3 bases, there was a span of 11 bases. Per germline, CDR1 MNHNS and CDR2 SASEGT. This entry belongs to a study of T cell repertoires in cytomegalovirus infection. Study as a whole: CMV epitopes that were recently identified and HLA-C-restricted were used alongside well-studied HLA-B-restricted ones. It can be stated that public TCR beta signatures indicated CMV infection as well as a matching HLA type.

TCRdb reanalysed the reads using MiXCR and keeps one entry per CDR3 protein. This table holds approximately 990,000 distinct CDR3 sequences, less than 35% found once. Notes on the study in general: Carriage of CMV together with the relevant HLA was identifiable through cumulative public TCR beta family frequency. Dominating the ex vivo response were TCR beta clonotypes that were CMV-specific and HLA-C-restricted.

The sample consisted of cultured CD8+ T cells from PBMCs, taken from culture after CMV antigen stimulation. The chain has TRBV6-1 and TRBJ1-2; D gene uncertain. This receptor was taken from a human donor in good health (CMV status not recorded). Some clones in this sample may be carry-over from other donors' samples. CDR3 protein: CASRALDDYGYTF. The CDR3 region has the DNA TGTGCCAGCAGAGCCTTGGACGACTATGGCTACACCTTC.